This T cell receptor beta chain appears in the sequencing data of a study of T cells in Graves' hyperthyroidism and ophthalmopathy. The CDR3 regions of TCR beta were amplified from RNA transcripts. The primer set for the first-round RT-PCR of the TCR CDR3 was HTBI. TCRdb reprocessed the multiplex PCR reads via MiXCR and lists one record per CDR3 protein. The sample gives a few hundred thousand distinct CDR3 sequences, more than 15% of which show up once; roughly 50% is in the top ten. Ophthalmopathy in the patients scored at least 3 on Clinical Activity Score and at least 4 on NOSPECS grade, lasting under 3 months. Trimming took off 7 bases at V and 0 bases at J, with 24 bases between the two ends. Germline V gene lookup returns CDR1 MGHRA and CDR2 YSYEKL. The length of the CDR3 is 19 residues.

This TCR came from a woman aged 55-70 years with Graves' ophthalmopathy. V usage is TRBV4-1 and J usage is TRBJ2-2, with no clear D. Sequenced input: blood. CDR3 in amino acids: CASTPRARWPPPNTGELFF. DNA of the CDR3: TGCGCCAGCACCCCAAGGGCCAGGTGGCCCCCGCCGAACACCGGGGAGCTGTTTTTT.